This T cell receptor beta chain was recovered during a study of T-cell reconstitution after alpha-beta-depleted transplantation in children. Unique molecular identifiers were used in preparing the TCRbeta library. One entry per CDR3 protein results from TCRdb running MiXCR on the PCR reads. The repertoire consists of around 370,000 distinct CDR3 sequences, with approximately 10% occurring once and the leading ten covering roughly 2.5%. CDR1 and CDR2 from the germline V gene are MNHNS and SASEGT. Trimming removed 8 bases at V and 5 bases at J, with 24 bases between. There are 16 residues in the CDR3. This clonotype has just a few counts.

Sequences were derived from PBMCs from the stem cell graft donor, sampled from the stem cell graft. The V and J genes are TRBV6-1 and TRBJ1-2; no firm D call. The sequence derives from a human donor who donated a stem cell graft to a child with acute lymphoblastic leukemia. The CDR3 sequence: CASAHGGPAERYGYTF. CDR3 in DNA: TGTGCCAGCGCCCACGGCGGCCCCGCCGAACGATATGGCTACACCTTC.